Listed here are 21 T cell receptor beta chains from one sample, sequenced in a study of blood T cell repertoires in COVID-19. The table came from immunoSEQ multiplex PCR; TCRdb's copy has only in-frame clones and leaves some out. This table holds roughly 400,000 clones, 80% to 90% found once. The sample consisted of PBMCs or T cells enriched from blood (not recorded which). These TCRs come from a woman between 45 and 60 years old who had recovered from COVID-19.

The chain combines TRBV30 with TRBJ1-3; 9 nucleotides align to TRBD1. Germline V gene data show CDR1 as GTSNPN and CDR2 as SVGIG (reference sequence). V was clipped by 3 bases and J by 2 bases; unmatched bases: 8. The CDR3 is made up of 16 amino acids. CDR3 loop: CAWSVGQGVTGNTIYF. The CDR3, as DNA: TGTGCCTGGAGCGTGGGACAGGGAGTAACTGGAAACACCATATATTTT.

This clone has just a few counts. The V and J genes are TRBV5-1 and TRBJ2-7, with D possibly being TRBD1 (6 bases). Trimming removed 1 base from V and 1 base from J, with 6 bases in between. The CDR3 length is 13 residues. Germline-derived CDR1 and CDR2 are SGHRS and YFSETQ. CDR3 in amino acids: CASSLQGSYEQYF. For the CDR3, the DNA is TGCGCCAGCAGCTTGCAGGGGTCCTACGAGCAGTACTTC. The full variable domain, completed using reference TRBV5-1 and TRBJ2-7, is KAGVTQTPRYLIKTRGQQVTLSCSPISGHRSVSWYQQTPGQGLQFLFEYFSETQRNKGNFPGRFSGRQFSNSRSEMNVSTLELGDSALYLCASSLQGSYEQYFGPGTRLTVT.

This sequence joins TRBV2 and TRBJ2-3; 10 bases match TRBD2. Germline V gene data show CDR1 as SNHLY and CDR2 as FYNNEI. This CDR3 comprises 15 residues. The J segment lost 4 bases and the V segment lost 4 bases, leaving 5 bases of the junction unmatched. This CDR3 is CASSGASGGADTQYF. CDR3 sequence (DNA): TGTGCCAGCAGTGGAGCCAGCGGGGGGGCAGATACGCAGTATTTT.

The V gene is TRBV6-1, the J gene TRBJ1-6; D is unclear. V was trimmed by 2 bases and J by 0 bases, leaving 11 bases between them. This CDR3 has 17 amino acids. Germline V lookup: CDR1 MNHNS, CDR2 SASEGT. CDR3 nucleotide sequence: TGTGCCAGCAGTGAAACCGTACAGAGCTCCTATAATTCACCCCTCCACTTT. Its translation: CASSETVQSSYNSPLHF.

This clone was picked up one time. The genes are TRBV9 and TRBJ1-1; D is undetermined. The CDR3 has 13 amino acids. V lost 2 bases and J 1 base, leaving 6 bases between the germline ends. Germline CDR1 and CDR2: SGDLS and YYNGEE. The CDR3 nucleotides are TGTGCCAGCAGCGTTCTGTGGAACACTGAAGCTTTCTTT. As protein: CASSVLWNTEAFF.

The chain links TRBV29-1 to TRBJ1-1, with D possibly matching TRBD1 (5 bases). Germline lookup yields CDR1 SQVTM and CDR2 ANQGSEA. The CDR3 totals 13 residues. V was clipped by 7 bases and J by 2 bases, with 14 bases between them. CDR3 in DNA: TGCAGCGGCTCCCTGGGGGGTAACACTGAAGCTTTCTTT. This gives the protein CSGSLGGNTEAFF.

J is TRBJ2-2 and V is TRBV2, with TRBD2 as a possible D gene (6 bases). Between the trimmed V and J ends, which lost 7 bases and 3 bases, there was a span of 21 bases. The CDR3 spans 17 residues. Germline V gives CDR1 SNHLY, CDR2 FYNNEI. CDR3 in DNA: TGTGCCAGCAAATCCGGGAGAGGGGCTATTTACACCGGGGAGCTGTTTTTT. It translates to CASKSGRGAIYTGELFF.

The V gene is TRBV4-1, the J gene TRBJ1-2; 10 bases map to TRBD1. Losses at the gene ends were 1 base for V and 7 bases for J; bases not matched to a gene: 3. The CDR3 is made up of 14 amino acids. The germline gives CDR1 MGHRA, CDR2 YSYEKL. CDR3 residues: CASSQGQGAGGYTF. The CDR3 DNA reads TGCGCCAGCAGCCAAGGACAGGGGGCCGGTGGCTACACCTTC.

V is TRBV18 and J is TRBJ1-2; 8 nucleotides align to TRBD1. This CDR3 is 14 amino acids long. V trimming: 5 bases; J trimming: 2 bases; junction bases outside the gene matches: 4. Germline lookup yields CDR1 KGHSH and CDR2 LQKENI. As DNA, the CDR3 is TGTGCCAGCTCATCCAGGACAGGGAACTATGGCTACACCTTC. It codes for CASSSRTGNYGYTF.

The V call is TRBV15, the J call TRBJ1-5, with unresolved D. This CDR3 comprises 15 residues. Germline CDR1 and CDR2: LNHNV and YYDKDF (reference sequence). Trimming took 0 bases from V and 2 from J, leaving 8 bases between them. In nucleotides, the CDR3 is TGTGCCACCAGCAGAGAACGCCCGGGCAATCAGCCCCAGCATTTT. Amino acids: CATSRERPGNQPQHF.

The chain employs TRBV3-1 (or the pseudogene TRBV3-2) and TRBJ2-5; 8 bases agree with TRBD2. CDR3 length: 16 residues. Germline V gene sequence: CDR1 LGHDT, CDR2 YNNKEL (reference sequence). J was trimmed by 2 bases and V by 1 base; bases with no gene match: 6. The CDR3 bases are TGTGCCAGCAGCCAAGTAGGCACTAGCGGACAAGAGACCCAGTACTTC. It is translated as CASSQVGTSGQETQYF.

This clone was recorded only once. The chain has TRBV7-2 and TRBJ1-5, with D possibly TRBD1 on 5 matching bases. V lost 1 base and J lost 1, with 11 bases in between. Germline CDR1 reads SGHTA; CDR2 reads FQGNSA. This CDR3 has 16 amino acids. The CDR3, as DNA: TGTGCCAGCAGCTTAGGGCAGGGTTGGAGCAATCAGCCCCAGCATTTT. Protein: CASSLGQGWSNQPQHF. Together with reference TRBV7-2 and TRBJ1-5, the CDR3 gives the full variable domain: GAGVSQSPSNKVTEKGKDVELRCDPISGHTALYWYRQSLGQGLEFLIYFQGNSAPDKSGLPSDRFSAERTGGSVSTLTIQRTQQEDSAVYLCASSLGQGWSNQPQHFGDGTRLSIL.

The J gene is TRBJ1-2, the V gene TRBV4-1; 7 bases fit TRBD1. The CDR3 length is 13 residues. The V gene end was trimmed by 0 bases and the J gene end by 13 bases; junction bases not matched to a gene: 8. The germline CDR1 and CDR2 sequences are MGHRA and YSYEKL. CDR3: CASSQEQGIGATF. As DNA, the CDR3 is TGCGCCAGCAGCCAAGAACAGGGGATAGGGGCCACCTTC.

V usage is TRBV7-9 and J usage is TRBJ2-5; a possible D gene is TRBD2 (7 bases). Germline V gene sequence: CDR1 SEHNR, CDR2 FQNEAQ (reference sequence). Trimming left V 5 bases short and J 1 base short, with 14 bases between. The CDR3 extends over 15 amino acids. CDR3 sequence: CASSAGGPVQETQYF. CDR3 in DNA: TGTGCCAGCAGCGCCGGGGGGCCGGTCCAAGAGACCCAGTACTTC.

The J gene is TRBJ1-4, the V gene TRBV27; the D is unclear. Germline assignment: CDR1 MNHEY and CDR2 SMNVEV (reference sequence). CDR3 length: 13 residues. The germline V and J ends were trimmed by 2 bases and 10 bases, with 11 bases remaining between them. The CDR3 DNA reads TGTGCCAGCAGTTTAGTCGTCTTCGGAAAACTGTTTTTT. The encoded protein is CASSLVVFGKLFF.

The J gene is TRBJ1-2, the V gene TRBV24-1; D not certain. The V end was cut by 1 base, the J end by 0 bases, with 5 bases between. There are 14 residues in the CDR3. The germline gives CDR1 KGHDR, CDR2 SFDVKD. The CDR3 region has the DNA TGTGCCACCAGTGATTTCACAGCTAACTATGGCTACACCTTC. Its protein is CATSDFTANYGYTF.

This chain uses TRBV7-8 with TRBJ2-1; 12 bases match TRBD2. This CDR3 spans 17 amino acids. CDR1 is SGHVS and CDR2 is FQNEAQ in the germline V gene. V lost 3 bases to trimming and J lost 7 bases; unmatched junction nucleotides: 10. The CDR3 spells CASSLGLGLAGGNEQFF. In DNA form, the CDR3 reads TGTGCCAGCAGCTTGGGGTTAGGCCTAGCGGGGGGGAATGAGCAGTTCTTC. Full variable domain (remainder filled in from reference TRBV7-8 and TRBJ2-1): GAGVSQSPRYKVAKRGQDVALRCDPISGHVSLFWYQQALGQGPEFLTYFQNEAQLDKSGLPSDRFFAERPEGSVSTLKIQRTQQEDSAVYLCASSLGLGLAGGNEQFFGPGTRLTVL.

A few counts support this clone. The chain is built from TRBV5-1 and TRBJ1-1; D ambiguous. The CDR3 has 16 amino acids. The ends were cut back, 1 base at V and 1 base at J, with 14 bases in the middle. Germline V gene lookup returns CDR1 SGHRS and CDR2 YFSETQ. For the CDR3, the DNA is TGCGCCAGCAGCTTGTCTCGCGGGTGGTGGAACACTGAAGCTTTCTTT. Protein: CASSLSRGWWNTEAFF.

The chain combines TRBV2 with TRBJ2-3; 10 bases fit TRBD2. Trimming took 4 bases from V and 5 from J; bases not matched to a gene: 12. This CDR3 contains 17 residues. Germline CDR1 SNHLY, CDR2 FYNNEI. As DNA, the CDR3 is TGTGCCAGCAGTGTTCATAGCGGGGGGTCTCGGGGAGATACGCAGTATTTT. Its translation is CASSVHSGGSRGDTQYF.

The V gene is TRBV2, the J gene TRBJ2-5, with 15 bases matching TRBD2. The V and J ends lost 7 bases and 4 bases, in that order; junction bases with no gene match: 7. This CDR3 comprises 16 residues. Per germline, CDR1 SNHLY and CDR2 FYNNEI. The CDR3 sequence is CASTGTSGGYGETQYF. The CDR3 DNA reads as TGTGCCAGCACCGGGACTAGCGGGGGGTATGGAGAGACCCAGTACTTC.

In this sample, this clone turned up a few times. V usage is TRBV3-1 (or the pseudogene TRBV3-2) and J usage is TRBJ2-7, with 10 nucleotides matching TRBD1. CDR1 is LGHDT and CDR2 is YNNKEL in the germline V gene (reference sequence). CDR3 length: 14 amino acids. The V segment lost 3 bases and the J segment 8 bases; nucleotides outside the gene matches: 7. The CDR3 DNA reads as TGTGCCAGCAGCCACCGCGGGACAGGGGTCAAGCAGTACTTC. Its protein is CASSHRGTGVKQYF.